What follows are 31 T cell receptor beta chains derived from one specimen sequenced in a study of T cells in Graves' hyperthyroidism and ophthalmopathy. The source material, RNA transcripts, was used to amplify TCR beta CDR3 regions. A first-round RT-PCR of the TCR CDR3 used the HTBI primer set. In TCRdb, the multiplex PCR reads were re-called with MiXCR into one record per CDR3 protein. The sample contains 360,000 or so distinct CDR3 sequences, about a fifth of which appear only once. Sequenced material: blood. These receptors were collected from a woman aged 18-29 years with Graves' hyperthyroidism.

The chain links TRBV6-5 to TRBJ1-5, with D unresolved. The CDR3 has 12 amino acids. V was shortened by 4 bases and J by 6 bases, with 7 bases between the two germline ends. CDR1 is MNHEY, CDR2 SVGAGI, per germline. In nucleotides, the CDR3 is TGTGCCAGCAGTTCTGGATCTCAGCCCCAGCATTTT. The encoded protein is CASSSGSQPQHF.

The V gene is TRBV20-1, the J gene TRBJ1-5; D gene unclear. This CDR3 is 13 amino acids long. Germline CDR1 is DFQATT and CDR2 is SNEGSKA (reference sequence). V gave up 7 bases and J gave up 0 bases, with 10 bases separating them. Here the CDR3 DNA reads TGCAGTGGGACGGAAAATAGCAATCAGCCCCAGCATTTT. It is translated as CSGTENSNQPQHF.

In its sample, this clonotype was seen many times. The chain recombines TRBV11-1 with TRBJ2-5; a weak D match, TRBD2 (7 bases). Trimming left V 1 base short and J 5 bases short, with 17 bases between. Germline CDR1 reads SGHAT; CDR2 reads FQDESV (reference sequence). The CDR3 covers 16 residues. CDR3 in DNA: TGTGCCAGCAGCTTAGAGTCGGCGGGGGCGACTGAGACCCAGTACTTC. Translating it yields CASSLESAGATETQYF.

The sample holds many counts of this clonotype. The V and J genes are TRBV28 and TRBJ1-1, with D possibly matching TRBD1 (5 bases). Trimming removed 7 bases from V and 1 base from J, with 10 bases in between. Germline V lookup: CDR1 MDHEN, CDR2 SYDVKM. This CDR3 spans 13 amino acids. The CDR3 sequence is CASIAGSNTEAFF. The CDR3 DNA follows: TGTGCCAGCATCGCAGGGTCGAACACTGAAGCTTTCTTT.

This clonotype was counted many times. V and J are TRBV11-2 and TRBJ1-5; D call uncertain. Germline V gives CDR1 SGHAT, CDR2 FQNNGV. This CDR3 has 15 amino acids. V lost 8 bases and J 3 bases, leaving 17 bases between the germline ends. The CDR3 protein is CASAFDGGANQPQHF. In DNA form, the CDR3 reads TGTGCCAGCGCATTCGATGGAGGTGCCAATCAGCCCCAGCATTTT.

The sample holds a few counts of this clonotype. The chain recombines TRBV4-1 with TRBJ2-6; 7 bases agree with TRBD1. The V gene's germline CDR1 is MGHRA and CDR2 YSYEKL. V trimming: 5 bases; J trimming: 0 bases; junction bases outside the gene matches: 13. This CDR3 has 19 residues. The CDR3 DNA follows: TGCGCCAGCAGCTCCTCCGGGACAGCCGTATTCTCTGGGGCCAACGTCCTGACTTTC. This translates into CASSSSGTAVFSGANVLTF.

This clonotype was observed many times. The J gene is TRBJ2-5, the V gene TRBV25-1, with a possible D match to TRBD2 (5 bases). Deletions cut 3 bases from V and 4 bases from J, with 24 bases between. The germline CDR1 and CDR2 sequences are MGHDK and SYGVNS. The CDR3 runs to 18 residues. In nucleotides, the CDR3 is TGTGCCAGCAGTGAGGCCCATCAGGAGGACTGGCTGCTAGAGACCCAGTACTTC. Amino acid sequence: CASSEAHQEDWLLETQYF.

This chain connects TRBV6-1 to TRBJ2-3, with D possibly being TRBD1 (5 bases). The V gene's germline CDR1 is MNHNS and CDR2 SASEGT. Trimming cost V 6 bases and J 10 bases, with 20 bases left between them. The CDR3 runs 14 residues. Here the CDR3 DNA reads TGTGCCAGCAGCCCCTCTGGGATTGGGGCTTCGCAGTATTTT. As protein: CASSPSGIGASQYF.

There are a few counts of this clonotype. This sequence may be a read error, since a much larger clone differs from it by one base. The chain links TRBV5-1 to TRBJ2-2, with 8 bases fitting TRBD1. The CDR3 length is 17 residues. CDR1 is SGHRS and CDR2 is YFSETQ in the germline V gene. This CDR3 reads CASSLERPGTGTVELFF. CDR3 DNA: TGCGCCAGCAGCTTGGAACGTCCCGGGACAGGTACCGTGGAGCTGTTTTTT.

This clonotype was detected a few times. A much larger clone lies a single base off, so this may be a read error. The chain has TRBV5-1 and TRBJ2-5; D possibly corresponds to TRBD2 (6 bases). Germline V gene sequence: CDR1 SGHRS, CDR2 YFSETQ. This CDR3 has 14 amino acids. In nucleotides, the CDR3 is TGCGCCAGCAGCTTGGCTAAGGGAGGAGAGACCAAGTACTTC. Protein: CASSLAKGGETKYF.

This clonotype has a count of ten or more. CDR3 region: CATSDYRKGANVLTF. The CDR3, as DNA: TGTGCCACCAGTGACTACCGAAAAGGGGCCAACGTCCTGACTTTC. The chain employs TRBV24-1 and TRBJ2-6, with D uncertain. The V gene's germline CDR1 is KGHDR and CDR2 SFDVKD. Trimming stripped 4 bases from V and 4 bases from J, with 10 bases between. The CDR3 is 15 amino acids.

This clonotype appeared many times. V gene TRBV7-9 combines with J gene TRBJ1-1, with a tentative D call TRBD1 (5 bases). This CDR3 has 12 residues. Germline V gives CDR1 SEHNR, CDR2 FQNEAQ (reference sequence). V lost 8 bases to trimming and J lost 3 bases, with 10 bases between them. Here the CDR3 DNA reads TGTGCCAGCGGGACGGAATACACTGAAGCTTTCTTT. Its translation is CASGTEYTEAFF.

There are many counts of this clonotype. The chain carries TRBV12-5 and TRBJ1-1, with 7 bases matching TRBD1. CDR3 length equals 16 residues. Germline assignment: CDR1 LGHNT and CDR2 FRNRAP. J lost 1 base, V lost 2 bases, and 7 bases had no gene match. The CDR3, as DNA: TGTGCTAGTGGTTTGATTCTGGGACAGTCGAACACTGAAGCTTTCTTT. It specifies CASGLILGQSNTEAFF.

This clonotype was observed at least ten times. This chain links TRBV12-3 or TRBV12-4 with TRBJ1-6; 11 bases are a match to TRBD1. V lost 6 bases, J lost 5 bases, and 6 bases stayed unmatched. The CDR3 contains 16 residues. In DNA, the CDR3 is TGTGCCAGCAGACCCGGGACAGGGGGAAATAATTCACCCCTCCACTTT. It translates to CASRPGTGGNNSPLHF.

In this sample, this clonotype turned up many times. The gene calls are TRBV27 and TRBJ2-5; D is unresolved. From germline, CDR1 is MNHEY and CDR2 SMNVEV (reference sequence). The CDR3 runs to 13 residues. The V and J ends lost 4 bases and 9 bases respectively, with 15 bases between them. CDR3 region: CASSSLTDGSQYF. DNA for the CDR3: TGTGCCAGCAGTTCCCTGACCGACGGGTCCCAGTACTTC.

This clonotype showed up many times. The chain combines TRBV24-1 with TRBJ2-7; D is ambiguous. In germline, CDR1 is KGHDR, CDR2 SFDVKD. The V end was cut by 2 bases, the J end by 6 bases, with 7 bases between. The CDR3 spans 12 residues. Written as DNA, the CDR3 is TGTGCCACCAGTGATTCTCGACCCGAGCAGTACTTC. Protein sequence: CATSDSRPEQYF.

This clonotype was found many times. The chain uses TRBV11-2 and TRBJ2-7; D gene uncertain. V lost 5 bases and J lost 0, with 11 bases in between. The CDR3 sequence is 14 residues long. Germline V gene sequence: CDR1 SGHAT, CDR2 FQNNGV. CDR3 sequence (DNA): TGTGCCAGCAGCCAAACGTACCTCTCCTACGAGCAGTACTTC. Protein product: CASSQTYLSYEQYF.

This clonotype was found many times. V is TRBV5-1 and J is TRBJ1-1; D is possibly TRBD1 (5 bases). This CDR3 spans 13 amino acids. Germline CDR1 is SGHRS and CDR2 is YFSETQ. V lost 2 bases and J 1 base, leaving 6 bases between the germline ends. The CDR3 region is CASSFGTNTEAFF. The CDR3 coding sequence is TGCGCCAGCAGCTTTGGGACGAACACTGAAGCTTTCTTT.

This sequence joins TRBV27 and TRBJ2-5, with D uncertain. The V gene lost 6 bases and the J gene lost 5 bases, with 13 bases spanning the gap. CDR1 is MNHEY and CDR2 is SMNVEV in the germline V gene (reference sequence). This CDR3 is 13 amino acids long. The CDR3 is CASSREGSETQYF. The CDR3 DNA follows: TGTGCCAGCAGCCGAGAAGGGTCTGAGACCCAGTACTTC.

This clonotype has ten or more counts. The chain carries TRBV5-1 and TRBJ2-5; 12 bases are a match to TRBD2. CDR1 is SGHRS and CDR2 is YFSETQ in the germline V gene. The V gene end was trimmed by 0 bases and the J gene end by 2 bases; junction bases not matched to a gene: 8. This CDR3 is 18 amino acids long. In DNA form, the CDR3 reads TGCGCCAGCAGCTTGGGTGGACTAGCGGGGAGAGCACAAGAGACCCAGTACTTC. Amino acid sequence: CASSLGGLAGRAQETQYF. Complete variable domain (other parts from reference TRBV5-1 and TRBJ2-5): KAGVTQTPRYLIKTRGQQVTLSCSPISGHRSVSWYQQTPGQGLQFLFEYFSETQRNKGNFPGRFSGRQFSNSRSEMNVSTLELGDSALYLCASSLGGLAGRAQETQYFGPGTRLLVL.

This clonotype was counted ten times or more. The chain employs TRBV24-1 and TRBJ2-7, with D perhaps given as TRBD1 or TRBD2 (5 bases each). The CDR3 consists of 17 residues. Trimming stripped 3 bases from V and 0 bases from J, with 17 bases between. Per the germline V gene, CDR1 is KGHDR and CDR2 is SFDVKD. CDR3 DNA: TGTGCCACCAGTGATGGGTCCGGGACGCCGAGCTCCTACGAGCAGTACTTC. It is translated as CATSDGSGTPSSYEQYF.

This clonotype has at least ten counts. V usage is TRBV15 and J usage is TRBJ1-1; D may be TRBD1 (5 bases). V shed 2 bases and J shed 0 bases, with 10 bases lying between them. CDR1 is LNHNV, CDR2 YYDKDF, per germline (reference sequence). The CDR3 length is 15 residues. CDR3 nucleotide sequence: TGTGCCACCAGCAGAACATCGACAGTGAACACTGAAGCTTTCTTT. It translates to CATSRTSTVNTEAFF.

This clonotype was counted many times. DNA for the CDR3: TGTGCCAGCGGGCCAGACAGGAACACCGGGGAGCTGTTTTTT. Its translation is CASGPDRNTGELFF. This chain links TRBV6-1 with TRBJ2-2; TRBD1 is a possible D gene (5 bases). The germline CDR1 and CDR2 sequences are MNHNS and SASEGT. V lost 8 bases, J lost 1 base, and 11 bases lay in between. This CDR3 has 14 amino acids.

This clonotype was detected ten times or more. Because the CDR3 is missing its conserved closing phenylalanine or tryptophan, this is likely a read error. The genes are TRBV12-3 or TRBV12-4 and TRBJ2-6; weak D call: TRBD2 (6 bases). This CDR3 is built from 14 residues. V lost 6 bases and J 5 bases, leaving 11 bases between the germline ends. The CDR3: CASRLARRANVLTS. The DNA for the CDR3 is TGTGCCAGCAGACTAGCCCGGAGGGCCAACGTCCTGACTTCC.

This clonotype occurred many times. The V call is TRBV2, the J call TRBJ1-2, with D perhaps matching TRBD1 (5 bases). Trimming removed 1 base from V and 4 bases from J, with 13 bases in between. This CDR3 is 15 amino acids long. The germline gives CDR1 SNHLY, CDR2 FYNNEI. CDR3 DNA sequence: TGTGCCAGCAGTGAAGGAGGAGGGACCCCCTATGGCTACACCTTC. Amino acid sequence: CASSEGGGTPYGYTF.

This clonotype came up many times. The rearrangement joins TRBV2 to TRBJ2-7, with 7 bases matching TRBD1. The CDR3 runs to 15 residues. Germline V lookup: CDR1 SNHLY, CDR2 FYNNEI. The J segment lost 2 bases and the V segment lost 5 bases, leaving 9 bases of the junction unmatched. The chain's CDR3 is CASSRSETGTYEQYF. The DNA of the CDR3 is TGTGCCAGCAGTCGCTCCGAGACAGGGACCTACGAGCAGTACTTC.

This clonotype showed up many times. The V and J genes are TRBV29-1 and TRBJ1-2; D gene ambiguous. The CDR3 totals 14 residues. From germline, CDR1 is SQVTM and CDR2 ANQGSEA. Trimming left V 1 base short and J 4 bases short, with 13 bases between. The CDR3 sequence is CSVEVGNPIYGYTF. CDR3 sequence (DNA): TGCAGCGTTGAAGTGGGGAACCCTATCTATGGCTACACCTTC.

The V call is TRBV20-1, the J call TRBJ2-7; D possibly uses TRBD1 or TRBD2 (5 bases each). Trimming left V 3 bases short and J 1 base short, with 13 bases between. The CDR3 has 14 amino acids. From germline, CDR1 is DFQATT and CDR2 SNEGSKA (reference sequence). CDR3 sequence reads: CSARDTEGSYEQYF. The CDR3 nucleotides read TGCAGTGCTAGGGACACCGAGGGTTCCTACGAGCAGTACTTC.

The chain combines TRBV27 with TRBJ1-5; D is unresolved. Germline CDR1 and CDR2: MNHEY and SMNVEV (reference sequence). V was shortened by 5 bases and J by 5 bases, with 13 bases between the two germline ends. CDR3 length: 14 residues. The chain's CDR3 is CASSPFGFYQPQHF. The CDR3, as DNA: TGTGCCAGCAGTCCCTTCGGGTTTTATCAGCCCCAGCATTTT.

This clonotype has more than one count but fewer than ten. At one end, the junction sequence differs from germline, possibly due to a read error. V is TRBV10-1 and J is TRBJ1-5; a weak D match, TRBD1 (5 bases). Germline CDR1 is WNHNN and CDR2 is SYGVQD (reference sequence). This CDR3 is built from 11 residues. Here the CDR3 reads CAIQGGQPLHF. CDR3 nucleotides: TGCGCCATCCAGGGTGGTCAGCCCCTGCATTTT.

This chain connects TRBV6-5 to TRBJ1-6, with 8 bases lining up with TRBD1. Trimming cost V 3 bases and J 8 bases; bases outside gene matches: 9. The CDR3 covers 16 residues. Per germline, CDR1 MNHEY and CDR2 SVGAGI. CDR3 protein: CASSYTGTGQYSPLHF. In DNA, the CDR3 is TGTGCCAGCAGTTATACCGGGACAGGACAATATTCACCCCTCCACTTT.